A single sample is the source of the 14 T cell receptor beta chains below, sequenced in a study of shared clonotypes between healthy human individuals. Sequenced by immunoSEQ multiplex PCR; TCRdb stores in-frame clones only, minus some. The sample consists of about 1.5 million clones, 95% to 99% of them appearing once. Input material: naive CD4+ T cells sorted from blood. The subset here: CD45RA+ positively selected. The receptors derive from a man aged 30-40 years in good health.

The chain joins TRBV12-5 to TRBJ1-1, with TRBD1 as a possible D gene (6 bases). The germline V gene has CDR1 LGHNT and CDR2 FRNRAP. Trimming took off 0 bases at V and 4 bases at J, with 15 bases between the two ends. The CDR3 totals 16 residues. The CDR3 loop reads CASGLVGANRGTEAFF. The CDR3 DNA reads TGTGCTAGTGGTTTGGTGGGGGCAAACCGGGGCACTGAAGCTTTCTTT.

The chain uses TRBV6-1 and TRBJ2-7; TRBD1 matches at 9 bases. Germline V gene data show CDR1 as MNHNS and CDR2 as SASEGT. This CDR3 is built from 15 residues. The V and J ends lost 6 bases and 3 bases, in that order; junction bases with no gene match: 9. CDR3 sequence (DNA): TGTGCCAGCAGGAGGGACAGGGCCTTATTCTACGAGCAGTACTTC. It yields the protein CASRRDRALFYEQYF.

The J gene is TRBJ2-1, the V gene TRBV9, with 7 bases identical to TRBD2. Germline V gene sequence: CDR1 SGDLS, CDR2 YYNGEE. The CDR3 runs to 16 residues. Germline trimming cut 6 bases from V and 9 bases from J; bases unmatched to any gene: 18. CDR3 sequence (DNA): TGTGCCAGCACCCCCCCCGGGGGAGGGCCATTCGGTGAGCAGTTCTTC. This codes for CASTPPGGGPFGEQFF.

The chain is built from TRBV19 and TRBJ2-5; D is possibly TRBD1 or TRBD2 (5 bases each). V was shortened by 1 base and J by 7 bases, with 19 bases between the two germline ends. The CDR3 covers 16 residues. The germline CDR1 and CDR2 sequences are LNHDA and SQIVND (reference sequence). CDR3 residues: CASSIAPGTASGTQYF. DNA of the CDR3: TGTGCCAGTAGTATAGCTCCCGGGACGGCCAGCGGGACCCAGTACTTC.

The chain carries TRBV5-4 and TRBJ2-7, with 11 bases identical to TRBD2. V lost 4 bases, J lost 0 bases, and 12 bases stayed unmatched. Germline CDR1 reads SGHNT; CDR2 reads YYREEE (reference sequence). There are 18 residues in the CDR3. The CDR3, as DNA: TGTGCCAGCAGCCCAGTTAAGGGGACTAGCGGCAACTCCTACGAGCAGTACTTC. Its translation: CASSPVKGTSGNSYEQYF.

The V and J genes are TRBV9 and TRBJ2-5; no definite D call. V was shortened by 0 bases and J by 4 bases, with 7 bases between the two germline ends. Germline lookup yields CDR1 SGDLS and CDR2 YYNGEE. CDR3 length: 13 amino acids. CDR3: CASSVEMVETQYF. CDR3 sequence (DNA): TGTGCCAGCAGCGTAGAGATGGTAGAGACCCAGTACTTC.

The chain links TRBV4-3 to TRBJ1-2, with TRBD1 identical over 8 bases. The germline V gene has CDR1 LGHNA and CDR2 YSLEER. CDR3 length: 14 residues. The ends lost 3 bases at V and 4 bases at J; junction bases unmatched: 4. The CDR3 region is CASSHPGGGYGYTF. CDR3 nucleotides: TGCGCCAGCAGCCACCCAGGGGGCGGCTATGGCTACACCTTC.

The CDR3 sequence is CASSPENTGYTEAFF. The DNA of the CDR3 is TGTGCCAGCTCACCGGAAAATACAGGATACACTGAAGCTTTCTTT. This chain links TRBV18 with TRBJ1-1, with a weak D call TRBD1 (5 bases). This CDR3 spans 15 amino acids. Germline CDR1 is KGHSH and CDR2 is LQKENI. V was pared by 3 bases and J by 3 bases, with 14 bases between. The variable domain in full, with the rest retrieved from reference TRBV18 and TRBJ1-1, is NAGVMQNPRHLVRRRGQEARLRCSPMKGHSHVYWYRQLPEEGLKFMVYLQKENIIDESGMPKERFSAEFPKEGPSILRIQQVVRGDSAAYFCASSPENTGYTEAFFGQGTRLTVV.

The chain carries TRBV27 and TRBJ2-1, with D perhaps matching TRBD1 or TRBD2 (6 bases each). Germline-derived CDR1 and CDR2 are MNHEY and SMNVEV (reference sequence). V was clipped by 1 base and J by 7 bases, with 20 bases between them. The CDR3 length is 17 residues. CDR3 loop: CASSLFFGGQRPNEQFF. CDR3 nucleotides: TGTGCCAGCAGTTTATTTTTTGGGGGGCAGCGTCCTAATGAGCAGTTCTTC.

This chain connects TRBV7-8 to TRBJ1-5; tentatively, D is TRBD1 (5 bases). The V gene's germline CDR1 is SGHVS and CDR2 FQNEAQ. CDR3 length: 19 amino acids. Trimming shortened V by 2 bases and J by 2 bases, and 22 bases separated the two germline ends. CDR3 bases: TGTGCCAGCAGCTTACGCACAGGCCCCTTGGAATACGGCAATCAGCCCCAGCATTTT. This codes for CASSLRTGPLEYGNQPQHF.

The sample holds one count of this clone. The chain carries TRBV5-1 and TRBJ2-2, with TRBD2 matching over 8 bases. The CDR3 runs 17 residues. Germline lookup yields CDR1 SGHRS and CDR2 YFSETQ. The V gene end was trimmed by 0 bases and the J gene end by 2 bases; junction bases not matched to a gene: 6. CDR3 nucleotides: TGCGCCAGCAGCTTGGATCCGGGAGGGCCAAACACCGGGGAGCTGTTTTTT. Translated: CASSLDPGGPNTGELFF.

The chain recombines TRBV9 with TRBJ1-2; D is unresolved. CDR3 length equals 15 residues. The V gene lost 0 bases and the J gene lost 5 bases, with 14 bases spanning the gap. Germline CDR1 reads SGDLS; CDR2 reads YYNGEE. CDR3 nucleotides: TGTGCCAGCAGCGTAGACGAAGGGAGCTGGTATGGCTACACCTTC. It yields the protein CASSVDEGSWYGYTF.

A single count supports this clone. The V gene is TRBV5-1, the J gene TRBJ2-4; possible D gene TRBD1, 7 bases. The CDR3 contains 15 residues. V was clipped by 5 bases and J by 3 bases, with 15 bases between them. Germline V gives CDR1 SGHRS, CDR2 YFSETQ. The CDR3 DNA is TGCGCCAGCAGACCGCAGGGGGGCGGCAAAAACATTCAGTACTTC. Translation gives CASRPQGGGKNIQYF.

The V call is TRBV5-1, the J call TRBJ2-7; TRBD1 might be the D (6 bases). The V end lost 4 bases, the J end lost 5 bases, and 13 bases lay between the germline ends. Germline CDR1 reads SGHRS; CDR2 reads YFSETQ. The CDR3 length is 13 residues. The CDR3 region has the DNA TGCGCCAGCAGCGCGAGTACAGGGAACGAGCAGTACTTC. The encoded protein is CASSASTGNEQYF.